This TCR beta chain is drawn from a study of shared clonotypes between healthy human individuals. The table came from immunoSEQ multiplex PCR; TCRdb's copy has only in-frame clones and leaves some out. This table holds over a million clones, roughly 74% found once. The germline gives CDR1 MNHEY, CDR2 SVGAGI. Trimming pared 6 bases from V and 4 bases from J, leaving 10 bases between. CDR3 length: 13 amino acids. Only Caucasian adults living in Nashville, Tennessee made up the donor group. Negatively enriched CD4+ T cells were divided by CD45RA into naive and memory. The chain has TRBV6-5 and TRBJ2-1, with D perhaps matching TRBD2 (5 bases). The receptor comes from a young man in good health. Some clones in this sample may be carry-over from other donors' samples. Sequences were obtained from memory CD4+ T cells from PBMCs. The subset denotes: CD45RA-negative fraction. CDR3 bases: TGTGCCAGCAGCTGGGGAGTATACAATGAGCAGTTCTTC. It specifies CASSWGVYNEQFF.